These 32 T cell receptor beta chains originate from one sample sequenced in a study of early T cells in non-severe SARS-CoV-2 infection. Using its own MiXCR run on the 5' RACE reads, TCRdb lists one record per CDR3 protein. The repertoire has 20,000 to 25,000 distinct CDR3 sequences, around 4.8% of them found once; the top ten carry roughly 7.7%. The material sequenced was whole blood. These receptors were obtained from an adult who was a healthcare worker with PCR-confirmed SARS-CoV-2 infection or an uninfected control (not recorded which).

The table lists this clonotype with a few counts. The V gene is TRBV7-2, the J gene TRBJ2-1, with D perhaps TRBD1 (7 bases). Germline CDR1 is SGHTA and CDR2 is FQGNSA. The CDR3 extends over 13 amino acids. Trimming cost V 11 bases and J 3 bases, with 14 bases left between them. The CDR3 region has the DNA TGTGCCGTAAGGAGGGGGCTCTACAATGAGCAGTTCTTC. Translating it yields CAVRRGLYNEQFF.

This clonotype was detected a few times. The chain couples TRBV6-8 to TRBJ1-1, with a weak D call TRBD1 (6 bases). The CDR3 length is 16 residues. Germline V gene lookup returns CDR1 MNHGY and CDR2 SAAAGT. The ends were cut back, 4 bases at V and 0 bases at J, with 15 bases in the middle. The CDR3 reads CASSSRTGMMNTEAFF. In DNA, the CDR3 is TGTGCCAGCAGTTCTAGAACAGGGATGATGAACACTGAAGCTTTCTTT.

This clonotype has at least ten counts. This rearrangement joins TRBV7-3 to TRBJ2-1; D unclear. CDR3 length equals 15 residues. CDR1 SGHTA and CDR2 FQGTGA come from the germline V gene. V was pared by 3 bases and J by 16 bases, with 25 bases between. As DNA, the CDR3 is TGTGCCAGCAGCTTGGACGGTCCGAGGTCGAGCAGTCAATTCTTC. This codes for CASSLDGPRSSSQFF. The complete variable domain, with remaining parts taken from reference TRBV7-3 and TRBJ2-1, reads GAGVSQTPSNKVTEKGKYVELRCDPISGHTALYWYRQSLGQGPEFLIYFQGTGAADDSGLPNDRFFAVRPEGSVSTLKIQRTERGDSAVYLCASSLDGPRSSSQFFGPGTRLTVL.

This clonotype was observed at least ten times. The chain is built from TRBV6-2 or TRBV6-3 and TRBJ2-3; TRBD2 is a possible D gene (7 bases). The ends were cut back, 6 bases at V and 2 bases at J, with 24 bases in the middle. Per germline, CDR1 MNHEY and CDR2 SVGEGT. This CDR3 contains 18 residues. The CDR3 DNA is TGTGCCAGCAGACGCCCGCCTTCTCGCGGGGGCACCACAGATACGCAGTATTTT. Amino acids: CASRRPPSRGGTTDTQYF.

This chain uses TRBV2 with TRBJ1-1; TRBD1 is a possible D gene (5 bases). The V end was cut by 6 bases, the J end by 1 base, with 15 bases between. Germline V gene sequence: CDR1 SNHLY, CDR2 FYNNEI. This CDR3 has 15 amino acids. The CDR3 DNA sequence: TGTGCCAGCAGGGACCGGGGGGTAGGGAACACTGAAGCTTTCTTT. Residues: CASRDRGVGNTEAFF.

This clonotype was detected many times. This chain links TRBV7-2 with TRBJ1-2, with TRBD1 as a possible D gene (5 bases). Germline lookup yields CDR1 SGHTA and CDR2 FQGNSA. The CDR3 has 14 amino acids. V lost 3 bases to trimming and J lost 5 bases, with 13 bases between them. DNA for the CDR3: TGTGCCAGCAGCTTGAGAGGGGACCAGTATGGCTACACCTTC. Translation gives CASSLRGDQYGYTF.

This rearrangement joins TRBV27 to TRBJ2-3; 11 bases are a match to TRBD2. V gave up 4 bases and J gave up 2 bases; unmatched junction bases: 11. Germline V lookup: CDR1 MNHEY, CDR2 SMNVEV (reference sequence). The CDR3 runs to 18 residues. For the CDR3, the DNA is TGTGCCAGCAGTTCCCAACTAGCGGGGGCTGGGTTCACAGATACGCAGTATTTT. The encoded protein is CASSSQLAGAGFTDTQYF.

The CDR3 reads CASSLEFTQPQHF. The CDR3 DNA follows: TGTGCCAGCAGCTTGGAGTTCACTCAGCCCCAGCATTTT. The genes are TRBV5-4 and TRBJ1-5; D not certain. The germline V gene encodes CDR1 SGHNT and CDR2 YYREEE (reference sequence). V was shortened by 0 bases and J by 6 bases, with 7 bases between the two germline ends. There are 13 residues in the CDR3. The variable domain in full, completed from reference TRBV5-4 and TRBJ1-5, reads ETGVTQSPTHLIKTRGQQVTLRCSSQSGHNTVSWYQQALGQGPQFIFQYYREEENGRGNFPPRFSGLQFPNYSSELNVNALELDDSALYLCASSLEFTQPQHFGDGTRLSIL.

Note on this clonotype: This may stem from a read error, because a much larger clone lies one nucleotide away. The chain links TRBV5-4 to TRBJ2-7; no firm D call. The CDR3 contains 14 residues. Germline CDR1 and CDR2: SGHNT and YYREEE (reference sequence). CDR3 nucleotides: TGTGCCAGCAGCCCTGACTCTTCTTCCTACGGGCAGTACTTC. This translates into CASSPDSSSYGQYF.

There are many counts of this clonotype. The rearrangement joins TRBV6-1 to TRBJ2-3; D is possibly TRBD1 (6 bases). Germline values: CDR1 MNHNS, CDR2 SASEGT. The CDR3 sequence is 14 residues long. V was clipped by 2 bases and J by 2 bases, with 8 bases between them. The CDR3 bases are TGTGCCAGCAGTGAACGGGGACACACAGATACGCAGTATTTT. This sequence encodes CASSERGHTDTQYF.

This clonotype was found many times. The chain carries TRBV20-1 and TRBJ2-3; 7 bases align to TRBD1. This CDR3 contains 16 residues. The germline CDR1 and CDR2 sequences are DFQATT and SNEGSKA (reference sequence). Trimming took 1 base from V and 4 from J; bases not matched to a gene: 11. CDR3 residues: CSARVETGIRSDTQYF. The CDR3 DNA reads as TGCAGTGCTAGAGTGGAGACAGGGATTCGGTCAGATACGCAGTATTTT.

This clonotype was seen repeatedly, ten times or more. V usage is TRBV4-3 and J usage is TRBJ2-7; the match to TRBD1 covers 10 bases. The junction had 4 bases not matched to a gene; V was cut back by 0 bases and J by 2 bases. This CDR3 comprises 16 residues. Germline V gives CDR1 LGHNA, CDR2 YSLEER. The CDR3 sequence is CASSQDRGTGAYEQYF. The CDR3 region has the DNA TGCGCCAGCAGCCAAGATCGGGGGACAGGGGCCTACGAGCAGTACTTC.

This clonotype was picked up many times. The CDR3 DNA reads TGTGCCAGCAGTTTAGCATCCTTTTCCTACAATGAGCAGTTCTTC. Translating gives CASSLASFSYNEQFF. J is TRBJ2-1 and V is TRBV28; no clear D. Germline V gene sequence: CDR1 MDHEN, CDR2 SYDVKM. The CDR3 runs to 15 residues. The V end lost 2 bases, the J end lost 1 base, and 9 bases lay between the germline ends.

This clonotype has at least ten counts. The chain employs TRBV28 and TRBJ2-1; no clear D gene. Trimming shortened V by 5 bases and J by 7 bases, and 18 bases separated the two germline ends. CDR1 and CDR2 (germline): MDHEN, SYDVKM. This CDR3 has 15 residues. CDR3 bases: TGTGCCAGCAGTCCGAATCAGGCCAGAGCTAATGAGCAGTTCTTC. It codes for CASSPNQARANEQFF.

This clonotype was counted many times. V usage is TRBV10-3 and J usage is TRBJ2-5; no clear D. V was shortened by 0 bases and J by 4 bases, with 3 bases between the two germline ends. Germline values: CDR1 ENHRY, CDR2 SYGVKD. The CDR3 sequence is 12 residues long. Here the CDR3 reads CAISESGETQYF. CDR3 bases: TGTGCCATCAGTGAGTCGGGAGAGACCCAGTACTTC.

This clonotype was seen ten or more times. The chain couples TRBV7-2 to TRBJ1-5; possible D gene TRBD1, 5 bases. This CDR3 comprises 15 residues. Germline V gene sequence: CDR1 SGHTA, CDR2 FQGNSA. Trimming took 5 bases from V and 0 from J, leaving 11 bases between them. The CDR3 here is CASSQKTVSNQPQHF. CDR3 nucleotides: TGTGCCAGCAGCCAAAAGACAGTTAGCAATCAGCCCCAGCATTTT.

There are a few counts of this clonotype. The gene calls are TRBV7-9 and TRBJ2-3, with 8 bases that match TRBD2. The V and J ends lost 0 bases and 1 base, in that order; junction bases with no gene match: 0. Germline V lookup: CDR1 SEHNR, CDR2 FQNEAQ (reference sequence). This CDR3 comprises 15 residues. This chain's CDR3 is CASSLARGGTDTQYF. The CDR3 nucleotides read TGTGCCAGCAGCTTAGCGCGGGGGGGCACAGATACGCAGTATTTT.

This clonotype was detected ten times or more. The rearrangement links TRBV7-6 to TRBJ2-5; 11 nucleotides line up with TRBD2. The V segment lost 3 bases and the J segment 2 bases; nucleotides outside the gene matches: 11. The CDR3 is made up of 18 amino acids. CDR1 and CDR2 from the germline V gene are SGHVS and FNYEAQ. CDR3 coding DNA: TGTGCCAGCAGCTTCTTTCTCTCCGGGACTAGCGGACAAGAGACCCAGTACTTC. Translation gives CASSFFLSGTSGQETQYF.

The sample holds a few counts of this clonotype. V is TRBV18 and J is TRBJ2-7; TRBD2 matches 8 bases. V lost 4 bases, J lost 0 bases, and 2 bases stayed unmatched. Germline CDR1 reads KGHSH; CDR2 reads LQKENI. The CDR3 contains 14 residues. The CDR3 nucleotides read TGTGCCAGCTCACAGGGACTAGTCTCCTACGAGCAGTACTTC. Its translation is CASSQGLVSYEQYF.

The V call is TRBV29-1, the J call TRBJ1-1; D gene uncertain. CDR1 is SQVTM, CDR2 ANQGSEA, per germline. This CDR3 has 12 amino acids. Trimming took off 4 bases at V and 3 bases at J, with 9 bases between the two ends. CDR3 in amino acids: CSVVSSYTEAFF. The CDR3 bases are TGCAGCGTTGTTTCCAGCTACACTGAAGCTTTCTTT.

This clonotype appeared many times. The V and J genes are TRBV6-5 and TRBJ2-3, with D perhaps TRBD2 (5 bases). This CDR3 is built from 17 residues. Germline-derived CDR1 and CDR2 are MNHEY and SVGAGI. Trimming shortened V by 0 bases and J by 2 bases, and 15 bases separated the two germline ends. In nucleotides, the CDR3 is TGTGCCAGCAGTTACTCGAGGAGCGGTGTTCACACAGATACGCAGTATTTT. Translation gives CASSYSRSGVHTDTQYF.

This clonotype was seen ten or more times. The DNA for the CDR3 is TGCAGTGCTCCCGTTCGTATCTCCTACGAGCAGTACTTC. This sequence encodes CSAPVRISYEQYF. The chain links TRBV20-1 to TRBJ2-7, with D hard to call. Germline loops: CDR1 DFQATT, CDR2 SNEGSKA (reference sequence). The CDR3 has 13 residues. Trimming removed 5 bases from V and 0 bases from J, with 11 bases in between.

This clonotype has a handful of counts. This rearrangement joins TRBV9 to TRBJ2-7; D not resolved. The CDR3 spans 15 residues. V lost 0 bases and J lost 3, with 13 bases in between. Germline CDR1 SGDLS, CDR2 YYNGEE. The DNA for the CDR3 is TGTGCCAGCAGCGTAGCTACGGGTCAGCACTACGAGCAGTACTTC. As protein: CASSVATGQHYEQYF.

This clonotype was recorded many times. The gene calls are TRBV5-5 and TRBJ1-2; D gene ambiguous. This CDR3 is built from 12 residues. Germline-derived CDR1 and CDR2 are SGHKS and YYEKEE (reference sequence). Deletions cut 6 bases from V and 7 bases from J, with 13 bases between. The DNA of the CDR3 is TGTGCCAGCAACTCGGCGGAGGGTGGCTACACCTTC. This translates into CASNSAEGGYTF.

This clonotype came up many times. CDR3 residues: CSARVSLSGSFYEQYF. CDR3 coding DNA: TGCAGTGCTAGAGTTTCCCTTAGCGGGTCCTTCTACGAGCAGTACTTC. The rearrangement links TRBV20-1 to TRBJ2-7; 7 bases fit TRBD2. Per germline, CDR1 DFQATT and CDR2 SNEGSKA (reference sequence). J lost 3 bases, V lost 1 base, and 12 bases had no gene match. The CDR3 loop spans 16 amino acids.

This clonotype turned up a few times. A much larger clone sits a single nucleotide away, making a read error possible. The rearrangement links TRBV13 to TRBJ2-7; TRBD2 might be the D (6 bases). There are 15 residues in the CDR3. Per the germline V gene, CDR1 is PRHDT and CDR2 is FYEKMQ (reference sequence). The CDR3 coding sequence is TGTGTCAGCAGCTTAAGGGGACTGAACCCTATCGAGCAGTACTTC. Residues: CVSSLRGLNPIEQYF.

This clonotype was seen many times. The genes are TRBV2 and TRBJ2-3; TRBD2 might be the D (5 bases). The ends were cut back, 6 bases at V and 2 bases at J, with 12 bases in the middle. Germline V gene lookup returns CDR1 SNHLY and CDR2 FYNNEI. CDR3 length equals 14 residues. In DNA, the CDR3 is TGTGCCAGCAGGGGCGGACTGACCACAGATACGCAGTATTTT. It codes for CASRGGLTTDTQYF.

This clonotype came up many times. The chain recombines TRBV7-8 with TRBJ1-2, with TRBD1 matching 12 bases. The trim removed 5 bases at V and 6 bases at J, leaving 4 bases unmatched. Germline V gene sequence: CDR1 SGHVS, CDR2 FQNEAQ. The CDR3 totals 14 residues. The CDR3 DNA sequence: TGTGCCAGCAGCCTGGGACAGGGGGCAGATGGCTACACCTTC. Translation gives CASSLGQGADGYTF.

This clonotype was counted ten times or more. The rearrangement joins TRBV29-1 to TRBJ2-1, with 7 nucleotides matching TRBD2. Germline CDR1 SQVTM, CDR2 ANQGSEA. CDR3 length: 13 residues. J was trimmed by 6 bases and V by 6 bases; bases with no gene match: 8. The DNA of the CDR3 is TGCAGCGTGGGCCCGGGGGGAGGCAATGAGCAGTTCTTC. The encoded protein is CSVGPGGGNEQFF.

This clonotype was seen many times. The gene calls are TRBV18 and TRBJ1-1; D might be TRBD1 (6 bases). CDR1 and CDR2 from the germline V gene are KGHSH and LQKENI. The V end was cut by 6 bases, the J end by 5 bases, with 19 bases between. This CDR3 has 15 amino acids. The CDR3 sequence is CASSFEGKGDTEAFF. The CDR3 DNA is TGTGCCAGCTCGTTTGAGGGGAAGGGGGATACTGAAGCTTTCTTT.

This clonotype was detected many times. This chain links TRBV6-6 with TRBJ2-7; no reliable D call. The CDR3 has 12 amino acids. Germline V gene sequence: CDR1 MNHNY, CDR2 SVGAGI (reference sequence). V lost 2 bases, J lost 3 bases, and 5 bases lay in between. The CDR3 coding sequence is TGTGCCAGCAGTTACCGTCACTACGAGCAGTACTTC. Its translation is CASSYRHYEQYF.

This clonotype came up many times. The chain couples TRBV7-6 to TRBJ2-3; possible D gene TRBD1, 5 bases. CDR1 is SGHVS, CDR2 FNYEAQ, per germline. The CDR3 runs to 14 residues. Trimming took 3 bases from V and 5 from J, leaving 12 bases between them. CDR3 in amino acids: CASSFALRGDTQYF. The CDR3, as DNA: TGTGCCAGCAGCTTCGCCCTTAGGGGAGATACGCAGTATTTT.